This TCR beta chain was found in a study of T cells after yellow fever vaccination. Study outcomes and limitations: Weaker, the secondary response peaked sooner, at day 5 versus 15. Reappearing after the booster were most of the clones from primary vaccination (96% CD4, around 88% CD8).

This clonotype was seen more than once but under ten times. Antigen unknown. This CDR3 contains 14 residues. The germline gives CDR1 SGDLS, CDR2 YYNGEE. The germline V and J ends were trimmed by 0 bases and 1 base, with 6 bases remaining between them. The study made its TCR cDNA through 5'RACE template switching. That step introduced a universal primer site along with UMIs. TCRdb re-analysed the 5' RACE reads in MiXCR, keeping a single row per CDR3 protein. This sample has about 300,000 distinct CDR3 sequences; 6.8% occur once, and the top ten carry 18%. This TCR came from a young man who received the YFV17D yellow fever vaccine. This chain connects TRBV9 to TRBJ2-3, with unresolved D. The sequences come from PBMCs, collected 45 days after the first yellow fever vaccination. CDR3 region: CASSVGPGTDTQYF. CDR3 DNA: TGTGCCAGCAGCGTAGGTCCCGGCACAGATACGCAGTATTTT.